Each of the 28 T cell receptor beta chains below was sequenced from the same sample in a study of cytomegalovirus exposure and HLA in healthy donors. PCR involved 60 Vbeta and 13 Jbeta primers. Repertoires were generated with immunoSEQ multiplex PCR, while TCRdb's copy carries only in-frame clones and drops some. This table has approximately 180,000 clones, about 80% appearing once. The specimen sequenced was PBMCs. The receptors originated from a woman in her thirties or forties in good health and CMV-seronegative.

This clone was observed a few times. CDR3 DNA sequence: TGTGCCAGCAGTCGGACAGCCGTCGGAGCTTTCTTT. As protein: CASSRTAVGAFF. V usage is TRBV6-6 and J usage is TRBJ1-1; D is perhaps TRBD1 (6 bases). Germline V lookup: CDR1 MNHNY, CDR2 SVGAGI (reference sequence). V lost 5 bases to trimming and J lost 10 bases, with 14 bases between them. The length of the CDR3 is 12 residues.

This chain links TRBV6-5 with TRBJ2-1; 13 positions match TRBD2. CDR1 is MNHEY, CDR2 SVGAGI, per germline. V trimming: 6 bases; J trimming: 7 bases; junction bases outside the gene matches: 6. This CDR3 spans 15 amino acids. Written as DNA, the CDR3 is TGTGCCAGCAGCCGCGGACTAGCGGGAGCTAATGAGCAGTTCTTC. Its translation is CASSRGLAGANEQFF.

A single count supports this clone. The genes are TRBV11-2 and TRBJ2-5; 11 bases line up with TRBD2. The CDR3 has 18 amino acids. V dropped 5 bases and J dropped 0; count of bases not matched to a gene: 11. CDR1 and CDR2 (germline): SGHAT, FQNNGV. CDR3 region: CASSPSGTSGNYQETQYF. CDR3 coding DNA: TGTGCCAGCAGCCCTAGTGGGACTAGCGGAAATTACCAAGAGACCCAGTACTTC.

Written as DNA, the CDR3 is TGTGCCAGCAGGGCGGGGTCCAAAAACATTCAGTACTTC. Protein sequence: CASRAGSKNIQYF. This chain joins TRBV7-2 and TRBJ2-4, with D maybe TRBD2 (6 bases). The CDR3 extends over 13 amino acids. The germline V gene encodes CDR1 SGHTA and CDR2 FQGNSA. Trimming took 6 bases from V and 2 from J, leaving 8 bases between them.

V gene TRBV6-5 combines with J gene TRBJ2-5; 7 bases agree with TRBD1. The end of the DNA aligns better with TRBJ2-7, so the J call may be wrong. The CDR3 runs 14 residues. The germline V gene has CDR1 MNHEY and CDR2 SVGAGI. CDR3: CASSPQGLSYEQYF. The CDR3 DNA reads TGTGCCAGCAGTCCACAGGGGCTCTCCTACGAGCAGTACTTC.

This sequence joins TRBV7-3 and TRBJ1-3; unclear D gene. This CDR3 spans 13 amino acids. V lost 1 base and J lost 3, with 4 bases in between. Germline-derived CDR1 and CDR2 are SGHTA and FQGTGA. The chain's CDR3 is CASSLSHGNTIYF. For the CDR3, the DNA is TGTGCCAGCAGCTTAAGTCATGGAAACACCATATATTTT.

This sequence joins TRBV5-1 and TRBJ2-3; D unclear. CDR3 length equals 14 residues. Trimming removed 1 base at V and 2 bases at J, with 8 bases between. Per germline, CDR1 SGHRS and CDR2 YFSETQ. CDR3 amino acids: CASSLSRYTDTQYF. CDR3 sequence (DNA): TGCGCCAGCAGCTTGTCGCGGTACACAGATACGCAGTATTTT.

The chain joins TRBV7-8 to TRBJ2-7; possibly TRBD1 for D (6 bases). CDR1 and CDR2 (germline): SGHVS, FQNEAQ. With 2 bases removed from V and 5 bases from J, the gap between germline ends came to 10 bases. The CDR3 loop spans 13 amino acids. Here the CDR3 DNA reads TGTGCCAGCAGCTTATACGCAGGGGACGAGCAGTACGTC. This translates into CASSLYAGDEQYV.

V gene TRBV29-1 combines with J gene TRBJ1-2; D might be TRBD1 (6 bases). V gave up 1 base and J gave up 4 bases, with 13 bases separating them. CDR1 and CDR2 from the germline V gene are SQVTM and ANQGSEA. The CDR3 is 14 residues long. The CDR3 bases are TGCAGCGTTGAAGCCCCTGGGGGCGTCTATGGCTACACCTTC. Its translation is CSVEAPGGVYGYTF.

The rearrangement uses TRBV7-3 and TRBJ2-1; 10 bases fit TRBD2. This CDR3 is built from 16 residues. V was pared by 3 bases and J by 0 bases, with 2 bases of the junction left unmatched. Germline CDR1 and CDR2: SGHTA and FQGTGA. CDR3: CASSLLAGVSYNEQFF. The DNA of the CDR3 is TGTGCCAGCAGCTTGCTAGCGGGAGTCTCCTACAATGAGCAGTTCTTC.

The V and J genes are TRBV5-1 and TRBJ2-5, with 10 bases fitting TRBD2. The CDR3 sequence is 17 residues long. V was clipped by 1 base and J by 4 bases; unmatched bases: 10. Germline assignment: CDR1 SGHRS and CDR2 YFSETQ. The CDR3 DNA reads TGCGCCAGCAGCTTGCAAACCGGGACTAGCGTATCAGAGACCCAGTACTTC. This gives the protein CASSLQTGTSVSETQYF.

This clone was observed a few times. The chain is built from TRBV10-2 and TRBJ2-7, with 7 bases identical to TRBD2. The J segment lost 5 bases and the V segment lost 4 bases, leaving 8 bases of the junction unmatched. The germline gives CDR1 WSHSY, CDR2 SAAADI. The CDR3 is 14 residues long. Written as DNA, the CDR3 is TGCGCCAGCAGTGGAACTAGCGTTTACGACGAGCAGTACTTC. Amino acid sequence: CASSGTSVYDEQYF.

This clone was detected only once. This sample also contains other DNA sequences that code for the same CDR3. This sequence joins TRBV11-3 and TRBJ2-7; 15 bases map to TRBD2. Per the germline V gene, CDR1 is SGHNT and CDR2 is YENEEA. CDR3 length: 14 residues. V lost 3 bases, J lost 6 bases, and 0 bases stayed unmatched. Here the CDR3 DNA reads TGTGCCAGCAGCTTGGGACTAGCGGGAGGCGAGCAGTACTTC. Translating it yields CASSLGLAGGEQYF. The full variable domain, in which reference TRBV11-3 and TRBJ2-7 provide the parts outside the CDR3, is EAGVVQSPRYKIIEKKQPVAFWCNPISGHNTLYWYLQNLGQGPELLIRYENEEAVDDSQLPKDRFSAERLKGVDSTLKIQPAELGDSAVYLCASSLGLAGGEQYFGPGTRLTVT.

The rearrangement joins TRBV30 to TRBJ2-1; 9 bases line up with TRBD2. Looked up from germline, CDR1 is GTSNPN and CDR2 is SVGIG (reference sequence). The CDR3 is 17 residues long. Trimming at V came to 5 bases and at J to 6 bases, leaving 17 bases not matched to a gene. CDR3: CAWGHPPLAGVFNEQFF. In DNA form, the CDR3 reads TGTGCCTGGGGTCACCCCCCCTTAGCGGGAGTGTTCAATGAGCAGTTCTTC.

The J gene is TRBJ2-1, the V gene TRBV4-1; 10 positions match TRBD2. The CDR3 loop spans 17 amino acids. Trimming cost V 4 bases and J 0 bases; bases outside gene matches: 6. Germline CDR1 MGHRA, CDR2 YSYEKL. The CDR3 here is CASSPLPSGSSYNEQFF. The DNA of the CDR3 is TGCGCCAGCAGCCCCCTTCCTAGCGGGAGCTCCTACAATGAGCAGTTCTTC.

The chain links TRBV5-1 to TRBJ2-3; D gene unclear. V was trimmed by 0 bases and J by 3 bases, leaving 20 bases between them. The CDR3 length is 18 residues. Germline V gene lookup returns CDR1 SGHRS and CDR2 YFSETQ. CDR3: CASSLGIFGFPSTDTQYF. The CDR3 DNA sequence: TGCGCCAGCAGCTTGGGTATTTTTGGTTTCCCGAGTACAGATACGCAGTATTTT.

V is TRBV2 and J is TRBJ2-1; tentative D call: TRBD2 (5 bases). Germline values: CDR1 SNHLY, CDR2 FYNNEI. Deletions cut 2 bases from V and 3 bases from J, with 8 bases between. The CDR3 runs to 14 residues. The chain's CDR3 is CASSEQRSYNEQFF. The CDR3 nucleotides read TGTGCCAGCAGTGAACAGCGGAGCTACAATGAGCAGTTCTTC.

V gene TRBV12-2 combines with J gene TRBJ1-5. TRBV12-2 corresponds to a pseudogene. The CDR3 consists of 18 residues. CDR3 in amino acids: CASRPPKEDGEGNQPQHF. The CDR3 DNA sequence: TGTGCAAGTCGCCCCCCGAAAGAAGACGGCGAGGGCAATCAGCCCCAGCATTTT.

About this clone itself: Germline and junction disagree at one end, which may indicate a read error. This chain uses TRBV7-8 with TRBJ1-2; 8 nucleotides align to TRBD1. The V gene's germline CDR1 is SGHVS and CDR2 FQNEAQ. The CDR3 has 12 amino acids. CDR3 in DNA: TGTGCCAGCAGCTTAGGTGGGACAGGCGTCCGCTTC. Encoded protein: CASSLGGTGVRF.

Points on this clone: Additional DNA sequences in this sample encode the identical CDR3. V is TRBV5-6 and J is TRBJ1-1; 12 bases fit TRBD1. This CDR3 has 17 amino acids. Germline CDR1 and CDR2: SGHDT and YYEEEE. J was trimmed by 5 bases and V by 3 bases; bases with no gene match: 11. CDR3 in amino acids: CASSSSRDRGRWTEAFF. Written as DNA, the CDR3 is TGTGCCAGCAGCTCGTCCCGGGACAGGGGGCGTTGGACTGAAGCTTTCTTT.

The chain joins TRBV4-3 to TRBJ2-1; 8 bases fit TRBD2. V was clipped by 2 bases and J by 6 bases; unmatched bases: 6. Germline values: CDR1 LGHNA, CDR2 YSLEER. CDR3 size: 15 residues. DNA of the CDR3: TGCGCCAGCAGCCAAAAGGCGGGAGGCTTCAATGAGCAGTTCTTC. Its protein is CASSQKAGGFNEQFF.

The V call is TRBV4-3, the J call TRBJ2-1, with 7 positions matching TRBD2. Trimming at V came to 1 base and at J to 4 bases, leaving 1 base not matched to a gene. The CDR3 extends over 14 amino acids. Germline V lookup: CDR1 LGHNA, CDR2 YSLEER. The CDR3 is CASSQGGSYNEQFF. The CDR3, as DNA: TGCGCCAGCAGCCAAGGCGGGAGTTACAATGAGCAGTTCTTC.

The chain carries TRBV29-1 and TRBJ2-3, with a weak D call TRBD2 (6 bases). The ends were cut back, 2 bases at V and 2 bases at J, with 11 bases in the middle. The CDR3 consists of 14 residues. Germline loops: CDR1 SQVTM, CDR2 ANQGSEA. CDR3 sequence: CSVERTTLTDTQYF. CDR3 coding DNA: TGCAGCGTTGAAAGGACTACTCTCACAGATACGCAGTATTTT.

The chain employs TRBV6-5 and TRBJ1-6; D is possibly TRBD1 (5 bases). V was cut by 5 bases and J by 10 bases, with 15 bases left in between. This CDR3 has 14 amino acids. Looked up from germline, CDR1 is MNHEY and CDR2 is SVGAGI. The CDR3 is CASSPRQQRSPLHF. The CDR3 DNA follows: TGTGCCAGCAGTCCGCGACAGCAGCGATCACCCCTCCACTTT.

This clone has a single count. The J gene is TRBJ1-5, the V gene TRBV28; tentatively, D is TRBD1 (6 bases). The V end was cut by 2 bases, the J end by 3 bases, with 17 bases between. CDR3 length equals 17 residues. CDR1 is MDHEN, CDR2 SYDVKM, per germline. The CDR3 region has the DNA TGTGCCAGCAGTTTACCCGCTCGGACAGTGTACAATCAGCCCCAGCATTTT. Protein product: CASSLPARTVYNQPQHF.

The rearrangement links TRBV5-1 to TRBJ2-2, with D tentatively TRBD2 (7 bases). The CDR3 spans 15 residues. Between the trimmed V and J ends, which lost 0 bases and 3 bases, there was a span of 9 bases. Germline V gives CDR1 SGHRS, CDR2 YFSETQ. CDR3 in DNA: TGCGCCAGCAGCTTGGAAGGGGGGGACACCGGGGAGCTGTTTTTT. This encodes CASSLEGGDTGELFF.

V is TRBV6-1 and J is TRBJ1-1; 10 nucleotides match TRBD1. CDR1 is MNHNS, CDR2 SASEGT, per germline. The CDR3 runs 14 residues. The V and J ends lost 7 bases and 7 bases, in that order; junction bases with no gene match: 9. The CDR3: CASKTSDRGFEAFF. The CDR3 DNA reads TGTGCCAGCAAAACTTCGGACAGGGGGTTTGAAGCTTTCTTT.

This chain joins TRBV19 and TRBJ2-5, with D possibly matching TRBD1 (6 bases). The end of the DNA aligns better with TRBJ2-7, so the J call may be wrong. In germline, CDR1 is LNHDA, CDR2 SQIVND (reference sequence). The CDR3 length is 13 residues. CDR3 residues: CASSPTGWGEQYF. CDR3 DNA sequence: TGTGCCAGTAGCCCTACAGGGTGGGGCGAGCAGTACTTC.